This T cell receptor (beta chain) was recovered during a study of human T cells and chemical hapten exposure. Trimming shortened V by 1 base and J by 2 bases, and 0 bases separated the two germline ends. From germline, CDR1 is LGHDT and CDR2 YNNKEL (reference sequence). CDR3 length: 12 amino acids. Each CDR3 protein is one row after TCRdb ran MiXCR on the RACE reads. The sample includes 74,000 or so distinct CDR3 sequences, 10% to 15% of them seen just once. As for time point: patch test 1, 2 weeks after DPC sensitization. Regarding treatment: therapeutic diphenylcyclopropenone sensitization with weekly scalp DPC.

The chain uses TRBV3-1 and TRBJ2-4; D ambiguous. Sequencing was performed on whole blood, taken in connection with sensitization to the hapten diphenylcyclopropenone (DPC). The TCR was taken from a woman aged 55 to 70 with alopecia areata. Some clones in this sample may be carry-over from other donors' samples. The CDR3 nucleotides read TGTGCCAGCAGCCAAGCCAAAAACATTCAGTACTTC. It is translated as CASSQAKNIQYF.